This T cell receptor (beta chain) was recorded in a study of shared clonotypes between healthy human individuals. Whole-study findings and limits: Larger estimated richness was generally recorded for naive subsets relative to memory subsets.

Original processing notes: Because ImmunoSEQ provided only junction sequences with no quality scores, the filtering differed. Produced via immunoSEQ multiplex PCR; TCRdb's table is partial and in-frame only. Clone size and the V and J calls come from that table; the DNA yielded D and trimming. This sample has over a million clones; roughly 96% occur once, and the top ten carry roughly 1.1%. V was shortened by 7 bases and J by 2 bases, with 14 bases between the two germline ends. Germline CDR1 reads MDHEN; CDR2 reads SYDVKM. This CDR3 has 14 amino acids. With regard to this clone: Antigen: not known.

The clonotype comes from a man aged 30 to 39 in good health. The sample comprised naive CD4+ T cells sorted from blood. The subset: CD45RA+ positively selected. The chain combines TRBV28 with TRBJ2-5, with a weak D call TRBD2 (6 bases). Here the CDR3 DNA reads TGTGCCAGCATGAGGCTAGCGCTACAAGAGACCCAGTACTTC. It yields the protein CASMRLALQETQYF.